These T cell receptor beta chains were read from a single sample in a study of cytomegalovirus exposure and HLA in healthy donors. Using immunoSEQ multiplex PCR, the repertoire was profiled, and TCRdb retains in-frame clones only, with some absent. In the table there are some 180,000 clones, about 9.4% of which are singletons. Sequences were obtained from PBMCs. All receptors come from a woman aged 25 to 39 in good health and CMV-seropositive. CDR3s include the opening cysteine and the closing phenylalanine or tryptophan. Fields, in order: J gene, D gene, V gene, clone size, CDR3 protein, CDR3 DNA. The D gene is left open where the match is weak. Clone size is not always given. Where it is, it says once, few, many or a class for expanded clones.

>TRBJ2-2|TRBD2|TRBV11-2|few
CASSYARTSVTGELFF
TGTGCCAGCAGCTACGCAAGGACTAGCGTCACCGGGGAGCTGTTTTTT
>TRBJ1-1|.|TRBV5-1|.
CASSLSWSGNTEAFF
TGCGCCAGCAGCTTGAGTTGGTCGGGGAACACTGAAGCTTTCTTT
>TRBJ2-5|.|TRBV15|.
CATSRDLGQETQYF
TGTGCCACCAGCAGAGATTTGGGGCAGGAGACCCAGTACTTC
>TRBJ2-4|.|TRBV12-1|.
CAASRRGLLAKNIQYF
TGTGCCGCATCGCGGCGGGGTTTATTAGCCAAAAACATTCAGTACTTC
>TRBJ2-3|.|TRBV6-4|few
CASSLADTQYF
TGTGCCAGCAGTTTAGCAGATACGCAGTATTTT
>TRBJ2-7|.|TRBV27|.
CASRPRDIYSYEQYF
TGTGCCAGCAGACCCCGGGACATCTACTCCTACGAGCAGTACTTC
>TRBJ2-2|TRBD2|TRBV7-2|few
CASSFAGAAGELFF
TGTGCCAGCAGCTTCGCGGGAGCGGCCGGGGAGCTGTTTTTT
>TRBJ2-3|.|TRBV14|.
CASSIAGSTDTQYF
TGTGCCAGCAGCATAGCTGGCAGCACAGATACGCAGTATTTT
>TRBJ2-7|.|TRBV11-3|few
CASSRRGEGAYEQYF
TGTGCCAGCAGCCGAAGGGGGGAGGGCGCCTACGAGCAGTACTTC
>TRBJ1-2|.|TRBV7-9|few
CASSRSGGLSIYGYTF
TGTGCCAGCAGTAGGTCGGGGGGGTTAAGCATCTATGGCTACACCTTC
>TRBJ2-7|.|TRBV5-6|few
CASSLAGEQYF
TGTGCCAGCAGCTTGGCAGGCGAGCAGTACTTC
>TRBJ1-5|.|TRBV6-1|few
CASNGQWNNQPQHF
TGTGCCAGCAATGGACAGTGGAACAATCAGCCCCAGCATTTT
>TRBJ1-2|TRBD1|TRBV30|.
CAWMTGYGYTF
TGTGCCTGGATGACAGGGTATGGCTACACCTTC
>TRBJ1-4|.|TRBV5-1|.
CASSSQGWTNEKLFF
TGCGCCAGCAGCTCTCAGGGCTGGACTAATGAAAAACTGTTTTTT
>TRBJ2-3|.|TRBV2|.
CASYRLFTDTQYF
TGTGCCAGCTACAGGTTATTCACAGATACGCAGTATTTT
>TRBJ1-2|.|TRBV14|few
CASSQARMGYTF
TGTGCCAGCAGCCAAGCCAGGATGGGCTACACCTTC
>TRBJ2-5|TRBD1|TRBV7-6|few
CASSSRTGQETQYF
TGTGCCAGCAGCTCACGGACAGGGCAAGAGACCCAGTACTTC
>TRBJ1-5|TRBD1|TRBV5-1|few
CASSLFPTGDQPQHF
TGCGCCAGCAGCTTGTTTCCGACAGGGGATCAGCCCCAGCATTTT
>TRBJ1-3|.|TRBV7-9|few
CASSLVVSGNTIYF
TGTGCCAGCAGCTTAGTAGTCTCTGGAAACACCATATATTTT
>TRBJ2-3|.|TRBV2|.
CASSSGLGSDTQYF
TGTGCCAGCAGCTCGGGTCTCGGCTCAGATACGCAGTATTTT
>TRBJ2-3|TRBD1|TRBV9|.
CASSLGTDSTDTQYF
TGTGCCAGCAGCCTGGGGACAGATAGCACAGATACGCAGTATTTT
>TRBJ1-1|.|TRBV19|.
CASSVGVWTEAFF
TGTGCCAGTAGCGTCGGGGTGTGGACTGAAGCTTTCTTT
>TRBJ1-2|TRBD1|TRBV2|few
CASRGQGFGYGYTF
TGTGCCAGCAGGGGACAGGGTTTTGGCTATGGCTACACCTTC
>TRBJ2-1|.|TRBV9|few
CASSVEGGGNNEQFF
TGTGCCAGCAGCGTAGAGGGGGGAGGGAACAATGAGCAGTTCTTC
>TRBJ2-1|TRBD2|TRBV5-1|.
CASSLDPLAGGLDEQFF
TGCGCCAGCAGCTTGGACCCGCTAGCGGGAGGGCTTGATGAGCAGTTCTTC
>TRBJ1-3|.|TRBV4-1|few
CASSQDGGTGNTIYF
TGCGCCAGCAGCCAAGATGGCGGGACTGGAAACACCATATATTTT
>TRBJ2-3|TRBD2|TRBV7-9|few
CASSLKAGEGEDTQYF
TGTGCCAGCAGCTTAAAAGCGGGAGAGGGGGAGGATACGCAGTATTTT
>TRBJ2-7|TRBD1|TRBV25-1|.
CASSEAGTGAAYEQYF
TGTGCCAGCAGTGAAGCGGGGACAGGGGCCGCCTACGAGCAGTACTTC
>TRBJ2-3|.|TRBV4-2|.
CASSQGQTTDTQYF
TGTGCCAGCAGCCAAGGACAGACCACAGATACGCAGTATTTT
>TRBJ2-2|.|TRBV5-1|few
CASSRGTSNTGELFF
TGCGCCAGCAGCCGAGGGACTTCGAACACCGGGGAGCTGTTTTTT
>TRBJ2-7|.|TRBV7-9|.
CASSLVGSSSYEQYF
TGTGCCAGCAGCTTGGTGGGCAGCAGTTCCTACGAGCAGTACTTC
>TRBJ2-7|.|TRBV5-6|.
CASSSGIPYEQYF
TGTGCCAGCAGCTCAGGAATCCCCTACGAGCAGTACTTC
>TRBJ1-5|.|TRBV6-1|.
CASNDPNQPQHF
TGTGCCAGCAATGACCCGAATCAGCCCCAGCATTTT
>TRBJ2-1|.|TRBV4-1|.
CASSHSGSTYNEQFF
TGCGCCAGCAGCCATAGCGGCTCCACCTACAATGAGCAGTTCTTC
>TRBJ1-4|TRBD1|TRBV14|few
CASSQEGRGRTNEKLFF
TGTGCCAGCAGCCAGGAGGGCAGGGGGAGAACTAATGAAAAACTGTTTTTT
>TRBJ1-4|.|TRBV18|.
CASSPVGDLEEKLFF
TGTGCCAGCTCACCAGTTGGGGACTTGGAGGAAAAACTGTTTTTT
>TRBJ2-1|.|TRBV7-9|.
CASSLRGEQFF
TGTGCCAGCAGCTTACGGGGTGAGCAGTTCTTC